This T cell receptor beta chain was identified during a study of T cell repertoires in cytomegalovirus infection. As concerns this clonotype: Its antigen is currently unknown.

Regarding the study as a whole: CMV-specific TCR beta clonotypes restricted by HLA-C were the ones dominating the ex vivo response.

Trimming left V 1 base short and J 10 bases short, with 2 bases between. CDR3 length equals 10 residues. CDR1 and CDR2 (germline): SGHTA, FQGNSA. TCRdb re-derived calls from the reads in MiXCR, one entry per CDR3 protein. The sample consists of some 350,000 distinct CDR3 sequences, roughly 34% of them appearing once. J is TRBJ2-1 and V is TRBV7-2; the D is unclear. The sample consisted of cultured PBMCs, taken from culture after CMV antigen stimulation. The source is a human donor in good health (CMV status not recorded). Some clones in this sample may be carry-over from other donors' samples. The DNA of the CDR3 is TGTGCCAGCAGCTTAGTGGAGCAGTTCTTC. Its translation is CASSLVEQFF.